The 27 T cell receptor beta chains in this list originate from one sample, sequenced in a study of blood T cell repertoires in COVID-19. Sequenced by immunoSEQ multiplex PCR; TCRdb stores in-frame clones only, minus some. The profile shows 400,000 to 450,000 clones, around 88% of them singletons. Sequencing used peripheral blood. All receptors derive from a woman in her fifties or sixties with COVID-19, enrolled during active disease.

The rearrangement uses TRBV11-2 and TRBJ1-2; possibly TRBD1 for D (5 bases). The germline V gene encodes CDR1 SGHAT and CDR2 FQNNGV. With 8 bases removed from V and 4 bases from J, the gap between germline ends came to 20 bases. The CDR3 extends over 15 amino acids. The CDR3 here is CASSLDRTTLYGYTF. CDR3 coding DNA: TGTGCCAGCTCCTTGGACCGGACAACCCTCTATGGCTACACCTTC.

CDR3 in amino acids: CASSYDRGANVLTF. DNA for the CDR3: TGTGCCAGCAGCTACGACCGGGGTGCCAACGTCCTGACTTTC. The V call is TRBV13, the J call TRBJ2-6, with D perhaps TRBD2 (5 bases). Germline CDR1 reads PRHDT; CDR2 reads FYEKMQ (reference sequence). The CDR3 has 14 residues. V lost 4 bases and J lost 7, with 11 bases in between.

This clone has a single count. The rearrangement uses TRBV11-1 and TRBJ1-2; unclear D gene. CDR1 is SGHAT and CDR2 is FQDESV in the germline V gene (reference sequence). Trimming took off 2 bases at V and 4 bases at J, with 8 bases between the two ends. The CDR3 totals 13 residues. In nucleotides, the CDR3 is TGTGCCAGCAGCTTAATAGAACGCTATGGCTACACCTTC. It codes for CASSLIERYGYTF.

The chain joins TRBV7-9 to TRBJ1-1, with D possibly matching TRBD1 (6 bases). Trimming removed 3 bases at V and 1 base at J, with 15 bases between. CDR3 length equals 16 residues. In germline, CDR1 is SEHNR, CDR2 FQNEAQ (reference sequence). In nucleotides, the CDR3 is TGTGCCAGCAGCTTTGAGGACAGCTCCCCGAACACTGAAGCTTTCTTT. It is translated as CASSFEDSSPNTEAFF.

J is TRBJ2-7 and V is TRBV7-9; TRBD1 matches 10 bases. The CDR3 contains 15 residues. Germline V gives CDR1 SEHNR, CDR2 FQNEAQ (reference sequence). The ends lost 5 bases at V and 0 bases at J; junction bases unmatched: 4. The CDR3 spells CASSPGQGFSYEQYF. The CDR3 nucleotides are TGTGCCAGCAGCCCGGGACAGGGGTTCTCCTACGAGCAGTACTTC.

The chain couples TRBV2 to TRBJ2-7, with 7 bases aligning to TRBD2. The CDR3 spans 13 residues. CDR1 and CDR2 (germline): SNHLY, FYNNEI. Losses at the gene ends were 11 bases for V and 3 bases for J; bases not matched to a gene: 10. CDR3 in DNA: TGTGCCGGCACCCTAGCGGTTGGCTACGAGCAGTACTTC. This sequence encodes CAGTLAVGYEQYF.

This rearrangement joins TRBV3-1 (or the pseudogene TRBV3-2) to TRBJ2-2, with 7 positions matching TRBD1. The CDR3 length is 16 residues. Looked up from germline, CDR1 is LGHDT and CDR2 is YNNKEL (reference sequence). V shed 3 bases and J 0 bases; nucleotides not matched to a gene: 4. In DNA form, the CDR3 reads TGTGCCAGCAGCCAGGTACAGGGGCCGAACACCGGGGAGCTGTTTTTT. Translation gives CASSQVQGPNTGELFF.

This rearrangement joins TRBV25-1 to TRBJ2-5; D unclear. CDR1 and CDR2 (germline): MGHDK, SYGVNS. Deletions cut 5 bases from V and 5 bases from J, with 18 bases between. This CDR3 has 15 residues. CDR3 nucleotides: TGTGCCAGCAGTTACGAAGGCGGAATAACGGAGACCCAGTACTTC. It specifies CASSYEGGITETQYF.

The chain joins TRBV3-1 (or the pseudogene TRBV3-2) to TRBJ1-2, with unresolved D. Germline-derived CDR1 and CDR2 are LGHDT and YNNKEL (reference sequence). This CDR3 is 13 amino acids long. V was clipped by 6 bases and J by 4 bases, with 12 bases between them. CDR3 DNA sequence: TGTGCCAGCAGAGGCAGAGACTTCTATGGCTACACCTTC. Translated, it gives CASRGRDFYGYTF.

The chain joins TRBV15 to TRBJ1-1; 7 bases fit TRBD1. Per the germline V gene, CDR1 is LNHNV and CDR2 is YYDKDF (reference sequence). Losses at the gene ends were 1 base for V and 1 base for J; bases not matched to a gene: 6. The CDR3 length is 16 residues. The CDR3 sequence is CATSRGLGQRNTEAFF. CDR3 DNA sequence: TGTGCCACCAGCAGAGGCCTGGGACAGCGGAACACTGAAGCTTTCTTT.

V and J are TRBV13 and TRBJ2-1; the D gene is possibly TRBD1 (5 bases). The CDR3 is 16 residues long. CDR1 is PRHDT and CDR2 is FYEKMQ in the germline V gene (reference sequence). Trimming left V 5 bases short and J 0 bases short, with 14 bases between. CDR3 sequence: CASSPRQGNSYNEQFF. The DNA of the CDR3 is TGTGCCAGCAGCCCCCGGCAGGGAAACTCCTACAATGAGCAGTTCTTC.

This rearrangement joins TRBV3-1 (or the pseudogene TRBV3-2) to TRBJ1-4; 8 bases match TRBD1. Germline V gene sequence: CDR1 LGHDT, CDR2 YNNKEL (reference sequence). CDR3 size: 15 residues. V was clipped by 4 bases and J by 8 bases; unmatched bases: 9. CDR3 loop: CASSPRTGSNEKLFF. The CDR3 nucleotides are TGTGCCAGCAGCCCTAGGACAGGGTCGAACGAAAAACTGTTTTTT.

The chain carries TRBV3-1 (or the pseudogene TRBV3-2) and TRBJ2-3; D ambiguous. Between the trimmed V and J ends, which lost 3 bases and 4 bases, there was a span of 8 bases. The CDR3 sequence is 13 residues long. CDR1 and CDR2 from the germline V gene are LGHDT and YNNKEL (reference sequence). The CDR3 bases are TGTGCCAGCAGCCATCCTGGAGCAGATACGCAGTATTTT. Its protein is CASSHPGADTQYF.

This chain links TRBV24-1 with TRBJ1-2, with D perhaps matching TRBD1 (5 bases). Germline V gene lookup returns CDR1 KGHDR and CDR2 SFDVKD. The CDR3 loop spans 17 amino acids. V gave up 6 bases and J gave up 4 bases, with 23 bases separating them. CDR3 in DNA: TGTGCCACCAGTAGTAGCGGTATGGCGAGACAGCCCTATGGCTACACCTTC. Residues: CATSSSGMARQPYGYTF.

The chain links TRBV7-8 to TRBJ2-1, with TRBD1 matching over 9 bases. V dropped 4 bases and J dropped 2; count of bases not matched to a gene: 6. Germline V gives CDR1 SGHVS, CDR2 FQNEAQ. The CDR3 has 16 residues. CDR3 DNA: TGTGCCAGCAGCTCCCGGGACAGGGAACCCTACAATGAGCAGTTCTTC. Residues: CASSSRDREPYNEQFF.

The chain recombines TRBV19 with TRBJ1-4; maybe TRBD1 (6 bases). V shed 4 bases and J shed 7 bases, with 13 bases lying between them. This CDR3 contains 14 residues. Per the germline V gene, CDR1 is LNHDA and CDR2 is SQIVND (reference sequence). CDR3 amino acids: CASSTTGTPEKLFF. In DNA, the CDR3 is TGTGCCAGTAGTACTACCGGGACACCTGAAAAACTGTTTTTT.

This clone has only one observation. The chain has TRBV2 and TRBJ1-4; tentative D call: TRBD1 (6 bases). V lost 6 bases and J 7 bases, leaving 12 bases between the germline ends. The length of the CDR3 is 13 residues. Germline CDR1 is SNHLY and CDR2 is FYNNEI. The CDR3 region is CASRMRTVEKLFF. The DNA of the CDR3 is TGTGCCAGCAGAATGCGGACAGTTGAAAAACTGTTTTTT.

The chain has TRBV30 and TRBJ2-7, with a weak D call TRBD1 (6 bases). The CDR3 extends over 14 amino acids. Germline CDR1 reads GTSNPN; CDR2 reads SVGIG (reference sequence). Trimming removed 1 base from V and 7 bases from J, with 17 bases in between. CDR3 region: CAWSGGLRGFEQYF. DNA for the CDR3: TGTGCCTGGAGTGGTGGTCTTAGGGGGTTTGAGCAGTACTTC. The complete variable domain, with remaining parts taken from reference TRBV30 and TRBJ2-7, reads SQTIHQWPATLVQPVGSPLSLECTVEGTSNPNLYWYRQAAGRGLQLLFYSVGIGQISSEVPQNLSASRPQDRQFILSSKKLLLSDSGFYLCAWSGGLRGFEQYFGPGTRLTVT.

V is TRBV6-1 and J is TRBJ1-2; tentatively, D is TRBD1 (6 bases). The CDR3 extends over 14 amino acids. Trimming shortened V by 1 base and J by 3 bases, and 9 bases separated the two germline ends. Germline V gene sequence: CDR1 MNHNS, CDR2 SASEGT. CDR3 nucleotide sequence: TGTGCCAGCAGTGAAGGGGGGACACACTATGGCTACACCTTC. Translated, it gives CASSEGGTHYGYTF.

The gene calls are TRBV3-1 (or the pseudogene TRBV3-2) and TRBJ2-7; TRBD1 matches at 10 bases. J was trimmed by 4 bases and V by 4 bases; bases with no gene match: 7. The CDR3 is 15 residues long. The germline V gene encodes CDR1 LGHDT and CDR2 YNNKEL (reference sequence). The CDR3 bases are TGTGCCAGCAGCCCATGGGACAGGGGTAGATACGAGCAGTACTTC. It specifies CASSPWDRGRYEQYF.

The V gene is TRBV19, the J gene TRBJ1-1; D might be TRBD1 (5 bases). The CDR3 spans 13 residues. Germline assignment: CDR1 LNHDA and CDR2 SQIVND (reference sequence). The V and J ends lost 8 bases and 0 bases respectively, with 10 bases between them. The CDR3 bases are TGTGCCAGTTCCGACAGCGTGAACACTGAAGCTTTCTTT. Encoded protein: CASSDSVNTEAFF.

In DNA, the CDR3 is TGTGCCAGCAGCCAATACTTCAGGGAAGGGTACGAGCAGTACTTC. It encodes CASSQYFREGYEQYF. The chain employs TRBV21-1 and TRBJ2-7; TRBD1 is the table's D call, not checked against the DNA. TRBV21-1 is flagged as a pseudogene. This CDR3 comprises 15 residues.

This clone showed up just once. V gene TRBV7-2 combines with J gene TRBJ1-1; D possibly corresponds to TRBD1 (5 bases). CDR3 length equals 16 residues. CDR1 and CDR2 (germline): SGHTA, FQGNSA. V dropped 3 bases and J dropped 4 bases, with 18 bases sitting between them. CDR3 bases: TGTGCCAGCAGCTTTGGGGGAGGGGTGGTCGGCACTGAAGCTTTCTTT. It translates to CASSFGGGVVGTEAFF.

The chain recombines TRBV10-1 with TRBJ2-5; 8 bases are a match to TRBD2. This CDR3 is 13 amino acids long. Trimming removed 3 bases from V and 7 bases from J; junction bases left unmatched: 4. Germline V gene sequence: CDR1 WNHNN, CDR2 SYGVQD (reference sequence). The CDR3 loop is CASSDGLARTQYF. CDR3 coding DNA: TGCGCCAGCAGTGACGGACTAGCCCGGACCCAGTACTTC.

This clone has only one observation. V is TRBV18 and J is TRBJ1-6; weak D call: TRBD1 (5 bases). The CDR3 runs to 16 residues. V was cut by 4 bases and J by 10 bases, with 20 bases left in between. Germline V gene lookup returns CDR1 KGHSH and CDR2 LQKENI. As DNA, the CDR3 is TGTGCCAGCTCACTCACTGCCCGGGACGGGGGATCACCCCTCCACTTT. It codes for CASSLTARDGGSPLHF.

The V and J genes are TRBV19 and TRBJ1-1; TRBD1 is a possible D gene (6 bases). The germline V gene encodes CDR1 LNHDA and CDR2 SQIVND (reference sequence). The CDR3 is 17 amino acids. Trimming cost V 1 base and J 4 bases, with 19 bases left between them. CDR3 in DNA: TGTGCCAGTAGTATAGTCTCACAATATACAGGGCCCACTGAAGCTTTCTTT. Amino acids: CASSIVSQYTGPTEAFF.

The chain combines TRBV18 with TRBJ1-4, with D maybe TRBD1 (6 bases). The V gene's germline CDR1 is KGHSH and CDR2 LQKENI. The ends were cut back, 5 bases at V and 2 bases at J, with 15 bases in the middle. The CDR3 sequence is 16 residues long. The CDR3 region has the DNA TGTGCCAGCTCATTCGATCGGGGGGCGACTAATGAAAAACTGTTTTTT. Translation: CASSFDRGATNEKLFF.